This T cell receptor beta chain is from a study of T cell responses to AZD1222 COVID-19 vaccine. Study-level results: An increase in Spike-specific TCR breadth and depth was observed after two AZD1222 doses.

TCRdb's table, derived via immunoSEQ multiplex PCR, lists solely in-frame clones and lacks some. The repertoire holds about 140,000 clones, with around 90% as singletons. Germline CDR1 and CDR2: SGHRS and YFSETQ. Trimming took 4 bases from V and 6 from J; bases not matched to a gene: 7. This CDR3 comprises 16 residues. A note on this clone: The antigen is unknown.

The sample in question was peripheral blood, obtained on day 0 of AZD1222 vaccination. The receptor comes from an adult in good health. This chain links TRBV5-1 with TRBJ2-3, with TRBD2 identical over 14 bases. The CDR3 protein is CASSLEGLAGVDTQYF. The CDR3 nucleotides read TGCGCCAGCAGCCTTGAGGGACTAGCGGGAGTGGATACGCAGTATTTT.